This record covers a single T cell receptor beta chain. Its target is not known. This record comes from a study of T-cell memory formation after mild COVID-19. About the research overall: Largely donor-specific TCR clusters were found. Regarding the study as a whole: Largely, contracting CD4+ clones fell within CM and EM, and contracting CD8+ clones within EMRA. Researchers could not confirm that second-wave clones peaking on day 37 targeted SARS-CoV-2. Later expanders leaned CD4+, whereas day 15 to 85 contracting clones were balanced CD4/CD8.

TCRdb itself ran the 5' RACE reads through MiXCR, one entry per CDR3 protein. The sample has fewer than 500,000 distinct CDR3 sequences, roughly 23% seen once; the top ten hold roughly an eighth. V was clipped by 0 bases and J by 0 bases, with 7 bases between them. In germline, CDR1 is SGDLS, CDR2 YYNGEE. This CDR3 is built from 14 residues. The sequence came from an adult woman who had mild COVID-19 (a few samples of this study predate the infection). Cell type and time point are not known. The chain combines TRBV9 with TRBJ2-7, with D uncertain. Sequenced sample: PBMCs or a T cell subset sorted from them (not recorded which). DNA of the CDR3: TGTGCCAGCAGCGTAGGCCAGAGCTCCTACGAGCAGTACTTC. Translating it yields CASSVGQSSYEQYF.